This T cell receptor (beta chain) appears in the sequencing data of a study of blood T cell repertoires in COVID-19. Study at large: Acute and convalescent COVID-19 samples came from the United States, Italy and Spain. PBMCs, B-cell-depleted T cells, or T cells provided the cDNA or gDNA that made up the material.

The junction had 15 bases not matched to a gene; V was cut back by 7 bases and J by 5 bases. The CDR3 is 16 amino acids. The germline CDR1 and CDR2 sequences are KGHDR and SFDVKD. The authors' processing: Estimation of nucleated cell counts was performed using reference gene primer amplification. Generated by immunoSEQ multiplex PCR, the TCRdb table keeps only in-frame clones and is missing some. V and J calls and clone size are given by that table; D and trimming were obtained from the DNA. The data show around 100,000 clones, about 90% seen once. This receptor was obtained from a human donor in a cohort sampled during active COVID-19. Source material: peripheral blood. The V call is TRBV24-1, the J call TRBJ2-5; 7 positions agree with TRBD1. This CDR3 reads CATSQMGVTGTETQYF. For the CDR3, the DNA is TGTGCCACCAGCCAAATGGGGGTGACAGGGACGGAGACCCAGTACTTC.